The clone carrying this TCR beta chain was found once. Its antigen is unknown. TCRdb passed the 5' RACE reads through MiXCR, listing each CDR3 protein once. The sample records roughly 600,000 distinct CDR3 sequences, over 15% being singletons. These data come from a study of T-cell memory formation after mild COVID-19. Whole-study findings and limits: Researchers report contracting CD4+ clones mostly in CM and EM, with CD8+ clones in EMRA. Cross-reactive memory appears to have joined, as suggested by some responding clones showing up in pre-infection memory.

Trimming pared 0 bases from V and 10 bases from J, leaving 28 bases between. Germline-derived CDR1 and CDR2 are SGHVS and FQNEAQ. The CDR3 loop spans 20 amino acids. The clonotype was recovered from an adult woman who had mild COVID-19 (a few samples of this study predate the infection). Cell type and time point are not known. This rearrangement joins TRBV7-8 to TRBJ1-6; no definite D call. Sequenced material: PBMCs or a T cell subset sorted from them (not recorded which). CDR3 loop: CASSLAAVGQAYKKGSPLHF. The CDR3 DNA is TGTGCCAGCAGCTTAGCTGCAGTTGGCCAGGCTTATAAAAAGGGATCACCCCTCCACTTT.